This TCR beta chain emerged from a study of cytomegalovirus exposure and HLA in healthy donors. Points from the study as a whole: Further analysis, carried out later, found HLA-associated TCR beta chains more clonally expanded than equally common other chains.

CDR1 and CDR2 (germline): LNHDA, SQIVND (reference sequence). With V trimmed by 9 bases and J by 2 bases, 7 bases remained unmatched. CDR3 length: 14 amino acids. Details on this clone: What it binds is not known.

Researchers ran the PCR with 60 Vbeta and 13 Jbeta primers. The protocol was immunoSEQ multiplex PCR, while the TCRdb copy is restricted to in-frame clones and leaves out a portion. This table has 120,000 or so clones, less than 85% appearing once. This TCR derives from a man aged 35-49 years in good health and CMV-seronegative. The chain links TRBV19 to TRBJ2-5, with 9 bases matching TRBD1. Sequenced: PBMCs. The CDR3 reads CASHRTGEQETQYF. The CDR3 DNA is TGTGCCAGCCACCGGACAGGGGAACAAGAGACCCAGTACTTC. Full variable domain (outside the CDR3, taken from reference TRBV19 and TRBJ2-5): DGGITQSPKYLFRKEGQNVTLSCEQNLNHDAMYWYRQDPGQGLRLIYYSQIVNDFQKGDIAEGYSVSREKKESFPLTVTSAQKNPTAFYLCASHRTGEQETQYFGPGTRLLVL.